This T cell receptor beta chain was profiled in a study of blood T cells in healthy people across ages (dated by TCRdb to 2013 to 2016). Study-level background: In model experiments, roughly one uniquely barcoded TCR beta cDNA molecule per two T cells was captured by template switching. Using deep sequencing normalized with unique cDNA molecular identifiers, the study measured how TCR beta repertoire diversity changes with age. Donors were grouped into four age groups: young (average 16 years), middle-aged (39), aged (about 60) and long-lived (around 80). To avoid experimental bias, donors of different ages were spread randomly across the sequencing lanes. For two donors (one aged 18 to 29 and one aged 80 or older), the study analyzed two additional independent replicas of 1 million unique cDNA reads from the same blood draw. Overall study results and their limits: Estimates of total diversity based on one million sequenced T cells were considered lower bounds and underestimates. Since profiling was done on bulk unsorted PBMCs, naive and antigen-experienced compartments could not be conclusively compared. Compared with the aged group, the long-lived group had more naive CD4+ T cells, fewer expanded clones and increased TCR diversity, a pattern suggesting age selection. Observed TCR beta diversity per million T cells fell roughly linearly with age, and a significant reduction was already apparent by age about 38. Observed TCR beta diversity correlated strongly with the percentage of naive T cells measured by flow cytometry. Because the CMV infection status of the donors was unknown, age-related changes in expanded clonotypes may potentially have been confounded.

With respect to this clonotype: The clone's antigen remains unknown. A much bigger clone sits one base away, suggesting this may be a read error.

The roughly 38 donors, aged roughly 6 to 100 years, were systemically healthy Caucasian individuals from Russia. Each donor gave 9.5 to 10 milliliters of peripheral blood, drawn into EDTA-treated Vacutainer tubes. PBMCs were isolated by Ficoll-Paque density-gradient centrifugation, with at least 6 million obtained per sample. Trizol reagent was used to extract total RNA from PBMCs, with at least 6 micrograms per sample. Naive CD45RAhigh/CD27high T cell percentages were measured by flow cytometry on a PBMC aliquot from every donor. Libraries were made using 5' RACE. The instrument given in TCRdb is Illumina HiSeq 2500. A second PCR of about 7 to 12 cycles was run with a J-beta primer mix and a sample-barcoded 5' primer. A template-switch 5' adaptor carrying 12 random nucleotides introduced a unique molecular identifier onto each TCR beta cDNA molecule. Each sample yielded at least 3 million CDR3-containing paired-end reads. First-strand cDNA synthesis was performed from all RNA using the Mint cDNA synthesis kit, with priming by a TRBC-specific oligonucleotide. After uracil-DNA glycosylase treatment, a first 18-cycle PCR used universal primers M1SS and BC2_uni_R on all cDNA. Per the source publication's procedure: For normalization, 1 million high-quality reads were randomly selected from each sample, with every read carrying a distinct molecular identifier. Reads with shared molecular identifiers were discarded instead of being binned into consensus sequences. MiTCR, set to a Q25 quality threshold and the strictest error-elimination algorithm, was used for CDR3 identification, clonotype clustering and error correction. Lower-bound total TCR beta diversity was estimated with a nonparametric unseen species model using Euler transformation. TCRdb reworked the public reads: Q25 trimming with fastp, MiXCR clone assembly, productive beta chains retained. Rows merge per CDR3 protein into single entries with the most common DNA and genes. These V and J calls rely on TCRdb rather than the paper's analysis. This sample holds 800,000 to 1,000,000 distinct CDR3 sequences; roughly 52% were observed only once. Around 15% of the sample goes to the ten largest clones.

The source of this sequence is a man aged 25 to 45 in good health. Sequenced: blood.

The base sequence is TGTGCCGGCAGTGCGGGGCGGGGTTTGAATACGCAGTATTTT. It encodes CAGSAGRGLNTQYF. Recombination connected TRBV2 to TRBJ2-3; possibly the D gene is TRBD2, per 6 matching bases. Counted from cysteine to phenylalanine, this CDR3 has 14 amino acids. Only the CDR3 DNA is retained, 42 bases long and in frame from the first base. CDR1 SNHLY and CDR2 FYNNEI are derived from the germline V gene.